This TCR beta chain was captured in a study of T cell responses to AZD1222 COVID-19 vaccine. Broader study findings: Spike was spanned by vaccine-associated CD4 TCRs, which were dominant at 160-218 and 743-854. Repertoire collection took place solely once the T cell response had peaked. Possibly, clonal diversity was underestimated; donors were largely white British and included more females.

Data came from immunoSEQ multiplex PCR; TCRdb stores just in-frame clones and leaves some out. The sample contains around 91,000 clones, approximately 91% of which appear only once. Whether given at about 4 or about 12 weeks, second doses were pooled. Worth noting for this clone: Its antigen is unidentified.

Germline assignment: CDR1 SQVTM and CDR2 ANQGSEA. The CDR3 loop spans 13 amino acids. Deletions cut 3 bases from V and 7 bases from J, with 15 bases between. The sample was peripheral blood, taken 28 days after the second AZD1222 dose. This clonotype was sampled from an adult who received the AZD1222 COVID-19 vaccine. This chain connects TRBV29-1 to TRBJ1-2; weak D call: TRBD1 (6 bases). CDR3 sequence (DNA): TGCAGCGTTGATCCGGGGGGCGCGGGTGGCTACACCTTC. It specifies CSVDPGGAGGYTF.